These T cell receptor beta chains were read from a single sample in a study of shared clonotypes between healthy human individuals. This table comes from immunoSEQ multiplex PCR, and its TCRdb copy is limited to in-frame clones, with some not included. The sample carries some 2,000,000 clones, 85% to 95% recorded once. Sample: naive CD8+ T cells sorted from blood. The source is a young man in good health. Each CDR3 is given with its conserved first and last residue. D genes are given only for firm matches. Expanded clones get a size class; other rows say once, few or many, or leave the size out.

>TRBJ1-2|TRBV7-8|TRBD1|NA
CASSLDPTGGAPYGYTF
TGTGCCAGCAGCTTAGATCCCACAGGGGGCGCGCCCTATGGCTACACCTTC
>TRBJ1-4|TRBV19|NA|NA
CASSKQSGTVNEKLFF
TGTGCCAGTAGTAAACAATCCGGGACTGTGAATGAAAAACTGTTTTTT
>TRBJ1-1|TRBV5-8|NA|NA
CASSFTTHTEAFF
TGTGCCAGCAGCTTTACAACTCACACTGAAGCTTTCTTT
>TRBJ1-2|TRBV27|NA|NA
CASSLKAAYGYTF
TGTGCCAGCAGTTTAAAGGCAGCTTATGGCTACACCTTC
>TRBJ2-1|TRBV10-2|TRBD2|NA
CASSSPGTSVTNEQFF
TGCGCCAGCAGTAGTCCCGGGACTAGCGTAACCAATGAGCAGTTCTTC
>TRBJ2-5|TRBV5-1|NA|once
CANEIAPPDQETQYF
TGCGCAAACGAGATAGCGCCACCAGATCAAGAGACCCAGTACTTC
>TRBJ2-7|TRBV11-2|TRBD2|NA
CASSLGTSVGGGTYEQYF
TGTGCCAGCAGCTTAGGGACTAGCGTGGGTGGAGGGACCTACGAGCAGTACTTC
>TRBJ1-2|TRBV19|TRBD1|NA
CASSIIPGQGPNGYTF
TGTGCCAGTAGTATCATCCCGGGACAGGGTCCCAACGGCTACACCTTC
>TRBJ2-5|TRBV7-2|TRBD1|NA
CASSAWDSQETQYF
TGTGCCAGCAGCGCCTGGGACAGCCAAGAGACCCAGTACTTC
>TRBJ2-7|TRBV27|TRBD1|NA
CASSPGDSSYEQYF
TGTGCCAGCAGTCCCGGGGACAGTTCCTACGAGCAGTACTTC
>TRBJ2-2|TRBV4-1|NA|NA
CASSLSVLLEGVEQLFF
TGCGCCAGCAGCCTATCTGTGCTCTTGGAGGGGGTGGAGCAGCTGTTTTTT
>TRBJ1-2|TRBV5-4|NA|NA
CASSLRGGYGYTF
TGTGCCAGCAGCTTGCGAGGGGGCTATGGCTACACCTTC
>TRBJ1-1|TRBV6-5|NA|NA
CASGVGEGAEAFF
TGTGCCAGTGGGGTGGGGGAAGGAGCTGAAGCTTTCTTT
>TRBJ2-7|TRBV5-4|NA|NA
CASSLLEDYEQYF
TGTGCCAGCAGCTTGTTGGAGGACTACGAGCAGTACTTC
>TRBJ1-3|TRBV6-6|NA|once
CASSRLLPTGNTIYF
TGTGCCAGCAGCCGTCTCTTACCCACTGGAAACACCATATATTTT
>TRBJ1-4|TRBV7-9|NA|NA
CASSSSGYRDEKLFF
TGTGCCAGCAGCTCCTCGGGATATCGGGATGAAAAACTGTTTTTT
>TRBJ1-4|TRBV7-9|NA|NA
CASSLERGNEKLFF
TGTGCCAGCAGCTTGGAGCGGGGAAATGAAAAACTGTTTTTT
>TRBJ2-3|TRBV6-6|NA|NA
CASTGSTDTQYF
TGTGCCAGCACGGGGAGCACAGATACGCAGTATTTT
>TRBJ1-1|TRBV5-4|NA|NA
CASSFQTADTEAFF
TGTGCCAGCAGCTTCCAGACGGCGGACACTGAAGCTTTCTTT
>TRBJ2-2|TRBV9|NA|NA
CASTENTGELFF
TGTGCCAGCACAGAGAACACCGGGGAGCTGTTTTTT
>TRBJ2-7|TRBV5-6|NA|NA
CASSLPDSYGEQYF
TGTGCCAGCAGCCTGCCGGACTCCTATGGCGAGCAGTACTTC
>TRBJ2-7|TRBV28|TRBD2|NA
CASSPRLAGGTYEQYF
TGTGCCAGCAGCCCACGACTAGCGGGAGGTACTTACGAGCAGTACTTC